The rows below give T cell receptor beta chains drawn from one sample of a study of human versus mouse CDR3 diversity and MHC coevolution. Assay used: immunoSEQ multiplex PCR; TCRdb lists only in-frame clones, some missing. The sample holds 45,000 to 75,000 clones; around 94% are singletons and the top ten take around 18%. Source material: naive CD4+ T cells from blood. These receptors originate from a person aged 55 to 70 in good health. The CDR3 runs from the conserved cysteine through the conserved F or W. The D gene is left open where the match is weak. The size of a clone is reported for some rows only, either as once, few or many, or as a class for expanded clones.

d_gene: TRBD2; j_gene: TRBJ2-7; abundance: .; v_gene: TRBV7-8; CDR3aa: CASSLLAGSYEQYF; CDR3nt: TGTGCCAGCAGCTTGCTAGCGGGATCCTACGAGCAGTACTTC
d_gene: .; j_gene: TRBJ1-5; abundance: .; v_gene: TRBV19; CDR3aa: CASSSGLGNQPQHF; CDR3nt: TGTGCCAGTAGTTCAGGGTTGGGCAATCAGCCCCAGCATTTT
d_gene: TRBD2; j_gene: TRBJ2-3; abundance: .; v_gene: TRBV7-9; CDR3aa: CASSLGTSGGGTDTQYF; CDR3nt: TGTGCCAGCAGCCTCGGGACTAGCGGGGGAGGGACAGATACGCAGTATTTT
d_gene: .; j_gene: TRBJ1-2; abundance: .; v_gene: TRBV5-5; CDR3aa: CASSLSGGARYGYTF; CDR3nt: TGTGCCAGCAGCTTGTCTGGCGGAGCCCGATATGGCTACACCTTC
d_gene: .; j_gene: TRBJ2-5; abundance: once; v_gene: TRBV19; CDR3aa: CASSIGLPAGARETQYF; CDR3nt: TGTGCCAGTAGTATTGGACTCCCCGCAGGGGCGCGCGAGACCCAGTACTTC
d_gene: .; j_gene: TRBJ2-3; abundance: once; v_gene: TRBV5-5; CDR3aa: CASSWGDAGTDTQYF; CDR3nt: TGTGCCAGCAGCTGGGGAGACGCGGGCACAGATACGCAGTATTTT
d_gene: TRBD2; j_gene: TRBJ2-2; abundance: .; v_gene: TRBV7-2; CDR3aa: CASSPPGLAGGTGELFF; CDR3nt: TGTGCCAGCAGCCCACCGGGACTAGCGGGAGGAACCGGGGAGCTGTTTTTT
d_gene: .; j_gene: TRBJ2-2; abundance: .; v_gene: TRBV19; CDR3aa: CASSLTRLETNTGELFF; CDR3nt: TGTGCCAGTAGTCTTACGCGGCTAGAAACCAACACCGGGGAGCTGTTTTTT
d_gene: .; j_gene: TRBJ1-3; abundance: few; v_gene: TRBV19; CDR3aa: CASSTNRRSSGNTIYF; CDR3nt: TGTGCCAGTAGTACGAATCGGCGGAGCTCTGGAAACACCATATATTTT
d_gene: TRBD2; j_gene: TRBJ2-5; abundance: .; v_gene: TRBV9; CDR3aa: CASSVGRLAEETQYF; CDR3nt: TGTGCCAGCAGCGTAGGGAGACTAGCGGAAGAGACCCAGTACTTC
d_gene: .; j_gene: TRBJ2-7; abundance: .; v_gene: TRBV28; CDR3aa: CASSPGQYEQYF; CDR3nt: TGTGCCAGCAGCCCTGGACAGTACGAGCAGTACTTC
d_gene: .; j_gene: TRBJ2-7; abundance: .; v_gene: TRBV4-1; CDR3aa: CASSQGGTSSYEQYF; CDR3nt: TGCGCCAGCAGCCAAGGGGGGACAAGCTCCTACGAGCAGTACTTC
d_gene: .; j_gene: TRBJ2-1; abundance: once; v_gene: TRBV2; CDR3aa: CASSAQGLRTNEQFF; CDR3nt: TGTGCCAGCAGTGCACAGGGCCTCAGGACGAATGAGCAGTTCTTC
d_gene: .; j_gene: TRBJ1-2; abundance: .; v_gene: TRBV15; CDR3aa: CATSRVTGNNYGYTF; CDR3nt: TGTGCCACCAGCAGAGTAACAGGGAATAACTATGGCTACACCTTC
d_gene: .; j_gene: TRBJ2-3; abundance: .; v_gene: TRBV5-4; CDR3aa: CASSLALASTDTQYF; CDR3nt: TGTGCCAGCAGCTTGGCGCTAGCTAGCACAGATACGCAGTATTTT
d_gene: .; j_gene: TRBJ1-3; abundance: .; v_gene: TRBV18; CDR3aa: CASSPLAQGTGNTIYF; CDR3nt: TGTGCCAGCTCACCTCTCGCCCAGGGAACTGGAAACACCATATATTTT
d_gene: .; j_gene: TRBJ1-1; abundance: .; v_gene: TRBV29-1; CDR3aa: CSVFRGDTEAFF; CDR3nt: TGCAGCGTCTTCAGGGGTGACACTGAAGCTTTCTTT
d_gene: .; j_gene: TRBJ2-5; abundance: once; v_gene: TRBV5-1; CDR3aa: CASSPMATVYQETQYF; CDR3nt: TGCGCCAGCAGCCCAATGGCAACAGTGTACCAAGAGACCCAGTACTTC
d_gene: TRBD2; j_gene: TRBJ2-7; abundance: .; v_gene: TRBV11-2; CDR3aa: CASSYVGGAGVSNEQYF; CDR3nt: TGTGCCAGCAGCTACGTAGGTGGCGCGGGAGTCTCAAACGAGCAGTACTTC
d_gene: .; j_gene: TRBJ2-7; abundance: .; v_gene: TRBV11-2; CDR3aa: CASSFLGGARQQYF; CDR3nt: TGTGCCAGCAGCTTTCTAGGGGGGGCACGACAGCAGTACTTC
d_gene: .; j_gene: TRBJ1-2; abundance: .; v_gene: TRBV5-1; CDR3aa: CASSLQDSWYGYTF; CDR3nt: TGCGCCAGCAGCCTTCAGGACAGCTGGTATGGCTACACCTTC
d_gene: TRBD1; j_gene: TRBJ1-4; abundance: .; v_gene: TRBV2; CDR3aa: CASSATGGRPGKLFF; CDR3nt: TGTGCCAGCAGCGCCACAGGGGGCCGTCCTGGAAAACTGTTTTTT
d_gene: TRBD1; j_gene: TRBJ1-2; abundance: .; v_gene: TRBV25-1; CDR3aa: CASSGPTGTGSADYGYTF; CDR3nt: TGTGCCAGCAGTGGCCCAACCGGGACAGGGAGCGCGGACTATGGCTACACCTTC
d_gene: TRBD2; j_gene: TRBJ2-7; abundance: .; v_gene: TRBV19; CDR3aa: CASTLSSPTSGRSYEQYF; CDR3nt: TGTGCCAGCACCCTTAGTTCCCCGACTAGCGGGAGATCCTACGAGCAGTACTTC
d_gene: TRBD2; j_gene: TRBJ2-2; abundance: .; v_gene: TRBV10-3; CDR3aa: CAISPTSGRTGELFF; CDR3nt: TGTGCCATCAGTCCGACTAGCGGGAGGACCGGGGAGCTGTTTTTT
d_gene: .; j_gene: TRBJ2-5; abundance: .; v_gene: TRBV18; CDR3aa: CASSPPQGQETQYF; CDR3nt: TGTGCCAGCTCCCCCCCCCAGGGGCAAGAGACCCAGTACTTC
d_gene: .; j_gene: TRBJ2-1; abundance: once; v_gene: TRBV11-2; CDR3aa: CASSLDLGSGDREFF; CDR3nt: TGTGCCAGCAGCTTAGATCTGGGTAGCGGGGACAGGGAGTTCTTC
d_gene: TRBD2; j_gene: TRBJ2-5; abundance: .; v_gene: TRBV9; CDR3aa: CASSASGSVQETQYF; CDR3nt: TGTGCCAGCAGCGCTAGCGGGAGTGTCCAAGAGACCCAGTACTTC
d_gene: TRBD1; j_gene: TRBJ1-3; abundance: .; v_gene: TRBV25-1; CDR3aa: CASSADRGSGNTIYF; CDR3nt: TGTGCCAGCAGTGCCGACAGGGGCTCTGGAAACACCATATATTTT
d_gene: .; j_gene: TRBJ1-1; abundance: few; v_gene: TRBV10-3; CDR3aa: CAISEGAEAFF; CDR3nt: TGTGCCATCAGTGAGGGAGCTGAAGCTTTCTTT
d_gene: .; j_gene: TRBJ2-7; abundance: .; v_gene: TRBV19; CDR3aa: CASSMDTGGGAPQYF; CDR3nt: TGTGCCAGTAGTATGGATACAGGGGGGGGAGCCCCGCAGTACTTC
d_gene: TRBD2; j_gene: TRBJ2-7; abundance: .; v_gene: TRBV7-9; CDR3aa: CASSRLAYEQYF; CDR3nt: TGTGCCAGCAGCCGACTAGCATACGAGCAGTACTTC
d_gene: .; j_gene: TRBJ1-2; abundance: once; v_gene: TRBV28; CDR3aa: CASGEVLYGYTF; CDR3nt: TGTGCCAGCGGCGAGGTTCTCTATGGCTACACCTTC
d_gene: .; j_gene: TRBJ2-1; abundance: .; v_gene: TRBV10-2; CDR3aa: CASSEGHRAGEQFF; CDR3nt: TGCGCCAGCAGTGAGGGGCATAGGGCGGGTGAGCAGTTCTTC
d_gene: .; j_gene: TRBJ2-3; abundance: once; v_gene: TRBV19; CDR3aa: CASSRQALGDTQYF; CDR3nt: TGTGCCAGTAGTCGACAGGCCCTAGGCGATACGCAGTATTTT
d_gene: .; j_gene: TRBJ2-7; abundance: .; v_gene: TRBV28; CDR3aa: CASSLTGVSYEQYF; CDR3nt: TGTGCCAGCAGTTTAACGGGAGTAAGCTACGAGCAGTACTTC
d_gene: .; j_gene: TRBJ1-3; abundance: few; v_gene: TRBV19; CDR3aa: CASSMSSSGNTIYF; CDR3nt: TGTGCCAGTAGTATGTCGAGCTCTGGAAACACCATATATTTT
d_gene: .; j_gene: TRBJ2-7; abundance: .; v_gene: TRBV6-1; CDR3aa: CASVALSSYEQYF; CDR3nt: TGTGCCAGCGTCGCGCTGAGCTCCTACGAGCAGTACTTC
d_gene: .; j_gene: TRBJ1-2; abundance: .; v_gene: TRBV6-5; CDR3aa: CASSPTRPNYGYTF; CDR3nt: TGTGCCAGCAGTCCGACACGGCCCAACTATGGCTACACCTTC
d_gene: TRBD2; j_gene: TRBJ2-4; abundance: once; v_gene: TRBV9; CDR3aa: CASSVGGGSSIQYF; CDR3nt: TGTGCCAGCAGCGTAGGGGGGGGGTCGAGCATTCAGTACTTC
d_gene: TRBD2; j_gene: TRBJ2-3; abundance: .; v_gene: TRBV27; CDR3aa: CASSFRREGRVRTDTQYF; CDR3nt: TGTGCCAGCAGTTTCCGGCGGGAGGGCCGGGTGAGAACAGATACGCAGTATTTT
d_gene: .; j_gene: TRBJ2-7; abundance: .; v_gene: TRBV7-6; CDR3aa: CASSLEKGAYEQYF; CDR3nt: TGTGCCAGCAGCTTAGAGAAAGGGGCCTACGAGCAGTACTTC
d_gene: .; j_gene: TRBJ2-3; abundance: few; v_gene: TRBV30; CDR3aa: CAWSVASWATDTQYF; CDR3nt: TGTGCCTGGAGTGTAGCCAGTTGGGCCACAGATACGCAGTATTTT
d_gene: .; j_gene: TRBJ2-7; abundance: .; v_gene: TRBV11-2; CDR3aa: CASSSEGLAYEQYF; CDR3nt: TGTGCCAGCAGCTCAGAGGGACTGGCCTACGAGCAGTACTTC
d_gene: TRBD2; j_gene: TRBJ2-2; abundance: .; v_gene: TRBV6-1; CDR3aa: CASRDSGLSGELFF; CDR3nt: TGTGCCAGCAGGGATAGCGGGCTGAGCGGGGAGCTGTTTTTT
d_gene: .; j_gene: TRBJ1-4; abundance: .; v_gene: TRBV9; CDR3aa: CASSPGRTNEKLFF; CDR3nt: TGTGCCAGCAGCCCAGGAAGGACTAATGAAAAACTGTTTTTT